A selection of T cell receptor beta chains follows, all from one sample in a study of blood T cell repertoires in COVID-19. The repertoire was sequenced with immunoSEQ multiplex PCR; TCRdb's copy has only in-frame clones and lacks some. The data contain 150,000 or so clones, about 87% of them seen just once; the ten biggest clones take up around 24%. Sequencing was done on a sample of peripheral blood. The receptors originated from a man aged 55 to 70 with acute or convalescent COVID-19. Each CDR3 is given with its conserved first and last residue. The D gene is left open where the match is weak. Only part of the rows carry a size: once, few, many, or a class if the clone is expanded.

J | size | D | V | CDR3 | DNA
TRBJ1-6 | - | - | TRBV3-1/TRBV3-2 | CASSLGPGLSHF | TGTGCCAGCAGCCTGGGGCCAGGGCTCTCTCACTTT
TRBJ1-2 | - | TRBD1 | TRBV6-5 | CASSFGQAFYGYTF | TGTGCCAGCAGTTTTGGACAGGCCTTCTATGGCTACACCTTC
TRBJ1-2 | - | - | TRBV10-3 | CASGARRTVYGYTF | TGTGCCTCAGGGGCGCGGAGGACGGTCTATGGCTACACCTTC
TRBJ2-3 | - | - | TRBV11-3 | CASSLGAGGTDTQYF | TGTGCCAGCAGCTTAGGAGCAGGTGGCACAGATACGCAGTATTTT
TRBJ1-5 | - | TRBD1 | TRBV7-9 | CASRGTGDQPQHF | TGTGCCAGCAGGGGGACAGGTGATCAGCCCCAGCATTTT
TRBJ2-1 | - | - | TRBV19 | CASSIAGSRVSYNEQFF | TGTGCCAGTAGTATAGCCGGGAGCAGGGTCTCCTACAATGAGCAGTTCTTC
TRBJ1-5 | - | - | TRBV7-9 | CASSSDGFGEQPQHF | TGTGCCAGCAGCTCCGACGGGTTCGGGGAACAGCCCCAGCATTTT
TRBJ1-2 | - | - | TRBV7-8 | CASSHSGGAGVGYTF | TGTGCCAGCAGCCACTCCGGGGGGGCCGGGGTGGGCTACACCTTC
TRBJ2-1 | - | - | TRBV12-3/TRBV12-4 | CASSLAVGQLQFF | TGTGCCAGCAGTTTAGCGGTTGGGCAGTTGCAGTTCTTC
TRBJ2-2 | - | TRBD1 | TRBV7-6 | CASSPRDSRNSGELFF | TGTGCCAGCAGCCCCCGGGACAGCCGGAATTCCGGGGAGCTGTTTTTT
TRBJ2-7 | - | TRBD1 | TRBV11-1 | CASSAIGTGAREQYF | TGTGCCAGCAGCGCCATCGGGACAGGGGCGAGAGAGCAGTACTTC
TRBJ1-1 | - | TRBD1 | TRBV4-1 | CASSQDRDPGGQAFF | TGCGCCAGCAGCCAAGATCGGGACCCAGGGGGACAAGCTTTCTTT
TRBJ2-6 | - | - | TRBV19 | CASSIGESGANVLTF | TGTGCCAGTAGTATAGGGGAGTCTGGGGCCAACGTCCTGACTTTC
TRBJ1-2 | - | - | TRBV6-5 | CASSYSVPTASYGYTF | TGTGCCAGCAGTTACTCAGTCCCTACAGCTTCCTATGGCTACACCTTC
TRBJ1-2 | - | - | TRBV27 | CASSPGGGALANYGYTF | TGTGCCAGCAGCCCGGGGGGCGGAGCCTTAGCTAACTATGGCTACACCTTC
TRBJ1-2 | - | - | TRBV25-1 | CASRQNYGYTF | TGTGCCAGTAGACAGAACTATGGCTACACCTTC
TRBJ1-2 | few | TRBD1 | TRBV18 | CASSTGQVYGYTF | TGTGCCAGCTCAACGGGACAGGTCTATGGCTACACCTTC
TRBJ2-2 | few | - | TRBV5-1 | CASSWNYGELFF | TGCGCCAGCAGCTGGAACTACGGGGAGCTGTTTTTT
TRBJ2-5 | - | TRBD1 | TRBV5-1 | CASSPTGGVEETQYF | TGCGCCAGCAGCCCCACAGGGGGCGTCGAAGAGACCCAGTACTTC
TRBJ1-5 | - | - | TRBV2 | CASNFRGDQPQHF | TGTGCCAGCAATTTCAGGGGTGATCAGCCCCAGCATTTT
TRBJ2-3 | - | TRBD1 | TRBV7-3 | CASSLDRVTDTQYF | TGTGCCAGCAGCCTAGACAGGGTCACAGATACGCAGTATTTT
TRBJ1-6 | once | - | TRBV7-9 | CASSHPGESPLHF | TGTGCCAGCAGCCATCCCGGAGAATCACCCCTCCACTTT
TRBJ2-3 | - | TRBD2 | TRBV6-1 | CASSELLAGGPSTDTQYF | TGTGCCAGCAGTGAATTGCTAGCGGGGGGCCCTAGCACAGATACGCAGTATTTT
TRBJ1-2 | - | - | TRBV11-3 | CASSPARVGGYTF | TGTGCCAGCAGCCCCGCCCGGGTCGGTGGCTACACCTTC
TRBJ2-2 | - | - | TRBV30 | CAWRKLGLPGELFF | TGTGCCTGGAGGAAGCTGGGGCTGCCCGGGGAGCTGTTTTTT
TRBJ1-1 | - | TRBD1 | TRBV6-5 | CASSYFQTGANTEAFF | TGTGCCAGCAGTTACTTTCAGACAGGGGCGAACACTGAAGCTTTCTTT
TRBJ2-2 | - | TRBD1 | TRBV19 | CASTVQGVGTGELFF | TGTGCCAGTACCGTCCAGGGGGTGGGGACCGGGGAGCTGTTTTTT
TRBJ1-2 | - | TRBD1 | TRBV7-2 | CASVGTGWDYGYTF | TGTGCCAGCGTCGGGACAGGCTGGGACTATGGCTACACCTTC
TRBJ1-2 | - | - | TRBV6-1 | CASSEGPGRGYYYGYTF | TGTGCCAGCAGTGAAGGGCCAGGGAGGGGGTATTACTATGGCTACACCTTC
TRBJ2-5 | - | - | TRBV24-1 | CATGRASQETQYF | TGTGCCACGGGCAGGGCGAGCCAAGAGACCCAGTACTTC
TRBJ1-2 | - | - | TRBV14 | CASSPTVNYGYTF | TGTGCCAGCAGCCCTACGGTTAACTATGGCTACACCTTC
TRBJ1-2 | - | TRBD1 | TRBV3-1/TRBV3-2 | CASSPQGQGLNTF | TGTGCCAGCAGCCCACAGGGACAGGGGCTTAACACCTTC
TRBJ1-2 | - | TRBD1 | TRBV5-1 | CASSRGQGLNYGYTF | TGCGCCAGCAGCCGAGGACAGGGTTTAAACTATGGCTACACCTTC
TRBJ1-1 | once | TRBD1 | TRBV9 | CASSVVGQGEEAFF | TGTGCCAGCAGCGTAGTTGGGCAGGGGGAGGAAGCTTTCTTT
TRBJ1-5 | - | - | TRBV23-1 | CASSQRDSAGVPASNQPQHF | TGCGCCAGCAGTCAGCGGGACTCCGCTGGCGTCCCCGCGAGCAATCAGCCCCAGCATTTT
TRBJ1-5 | few | TRBD1 | TRBV6-2/TRBV6-3 | CASSLYRGNQPQHF | TGTGCCAGCAGTTTATACAGGGGGAATCAGCCCCAGCATTTT
TRBJ1-2 | - | - | TRBV12-3/TRBV12-4 | CASRAYGYTF | TGTGCCAGCAGGGCCTATGGCTACACCTTC
TRBJ2-7 | - | TRBD1 | TRBV6-2/TRBV6-3 | CASSYSPWTGEYEQYF | TGTGCCAGCAGTTACTCTCCATGGACAGGGGAATACGAGCAGTACTTC
TRBJ1-2 | - | - | TRBV29-1 | CSSLGNHYGYTF | TGCAGCTCCTTGGGCAATCACTATGGCTACACCTTC
TRBJ2-3 | - | - | TRBV9 | CASVPRFDTQYF | TGTGCCAGCGTCCCCCGGTTTGATACGCAGTATTTT
TRBJ2-3 | - | TRBD2 | TRBV4-1 | CASSRTGTSGGAGDTQYF | TGCGCCAGCAGCCGCACCGGGACTAGCGGGGGGGCCGGAGATACGCAGTATTTT
TRBJ1-3 | - | - | TRBV6-6 | CASSYSPVNSGNTIYF | TGTGCCAGCAGTTACTCTCCGGTGAACTCTGGAAACACCATATATTTT
TRBJ2-3 | - | TRBD1 | TRBV24-1 | CATSDLGDRGQDTQYF | TGTGCCACCAGTGATTTGGGGGACAGGGGGCAAGATACGCAGTATTTT